The 24 T cell receptor beta chains in this list originate from one sample, sequenced in a study of CXCR3-negative and CXCR3-positive naive CD8 T cells. Study-level results: Naive cells that were CXCR3-positive had more hydrophobic TRB CDR3s (compared with CXCR3-negative naive cells).

The TRB cDNA libraries were prepared by 5' RACE with UMI labels. TCRdb reanalyzed the 5' RACE reads, giving one entry per CDR3 protein sequence and no DNA. Here the sample table reports 60,000 to 70,000 distinct CDR3 sequences. These TCRs are of unknown antigen specificity. The source material was naive CXCR3+ CD8+ T cells from blood. Subset reported: CD45RO-CCR7+CD27+CD95- naive CD8+ T cells expressing CXCR3 (TNR3+). These receptors were taken from a human donor in good health. Some clones in this sample may be carry-over from other donors' samples.

The chain has TRBV7-8 and TRBJ2-7; TCRdb's D gene call, TRBD2, goes unchecked for lack of DNA. CDR3 length equals 15 residues. Looked up from germline, CDR1 is SGHVS and CDR2 is FQNEAQ. CDR3 region: CASSLERQGGYEQYF.

The rearrangement uses TRBV29-1 and TRBJ2-1; TCRdb outputs TRBD2, but without DNA this stays unchecked. Germline lookup yields CDR1 SQVTM and CDR2 ANQGSEA. This CDR3 contains 15 residues. This chain's CDR3 is CSVEGLAGVRNEQFF.

The CDR3 loop is CASSRPILAAPSYNEQFF. The J gene is TRBJ2-1, the V gene TRBV21-1; the D call from TCRdb, TRBD2, cannot be confirmed without DNA. TRBV21-1 is a known pseudogene. This CDR3 comprises 18 residues.

The chain links TRBV12-5 to TRBJ2-1; the TCRdb D gene call, TRBD1, has no DNA to confirm it. Germline assignment: CDR1 LGHNT and CDR2 FRNRAP. CDR3 length: 14 residues. Here the CDR3 reads CASEAGTKYNEQFF. Full variable domain (rest looked up from reference TRBV12-5 and TRBJ2-1): DARVTQTPRHKVTEMGQEVTMRCQPILGHNTVFWYRQTMMQGLELLAYFRNRAPLDDSGMPKDRFSAEMPDATLATLKIQPSEPRDSAVYFCASEAGTKYNEQFFGPGTRLTVL.

V is TRBV20-1 and J is TRBJ1-2; TCRdb's D call of TRBD1 is untestable without DNA. The germline CDR1 and CDR2 sequences are DFQATT and SNEGSKA (reference sequence). CDR3 size: 14 residues. The CDR3 spells CSARTGAGDYGYTF.

V and J are TRBV27 and TRBJ2-5; TCRdb's D call, TRBD1, is unchecked because there is no DNA. Germline-derived CDR1 and CDR2 are MNHEY and SMNVEV (reference sequence). This CDR3 region has 14 residues. CDR3 residues: CASSSPIGLGAQYF.

This rearrangement joins TRBV7-9 to TRBJ1-2; TCRdb returns TRBD1, unconfirmable since there is no DNA. This CDR3 has 14 amino acids. The germline V gene has CDR1 SEHNR and CDR2 FQNEAQ (reference sequence). The CDR3 spells CASSFSTGEKGYTF.

This chain links TRBV7-9 with TRBJ2-7. The germline gives CDR1 SEHNR, CDR2 FQNEAQ (reference sequence). CDR3 length: 14 residues. CDR3 in amino acids: CASSFRQAPYEQYF.

This chain uses TRBV7-8 with TRBJ2-2; there is no DNA to check the TCRdb D call of TRBD1. The CDR3 loop spans 15 amino acids. Germline assignment: CDR1 SGHVS and CDR2 FQNEAQ. CDR3 protein: CASSLRTANTGELFF.

V gene TRBV10-3 combines with J gene TRBJ2-1; TCRdb indicates TRBD2, and absent DNA this call remains unverified. The CDR3 is made up of 16 amino acids. Per the germline V gene, CDR1 is ENHRY and CDR2 is SYGVKD. This chain's CDR3 is CAISEDPVFPYNEQFF.

The chain couples TRBV28 to TRBJ2-7; TCRdb's assignment of TRBD1 cannot be checked, as there is no DNA. Germline assignment: CDR1 MDHEN and CDR2 SYDVKM. This CDR3 comprises 14 residues. This CDR3 is CASSFRGRKDEQHF.

The chain couples TRBV5-1 to TRBJ2-1. This CDR3 has 12 residues. Germline CDR1 is SGHRS and CDR2 is YFSETQ. This CDR3 reads CASSFSIHEQFF.

This chain uses TRBV7-2 with TRBJ2-1; lacking DNA, the TRBD1 call made by TCRdb goes unchecked. Germline values: CDR1 SGHTA, CDR2 FQGNSA. This CDR3 spans 15 amino acids. The CDR3 here is CASSLPGGPGNEQFF.

The chain links TRBV7-2 to TRBJ2-3; TCRdb lists TRBD2, though no DNA is available to test this call. This CDR3 contains 15 residues. Germline loops: CDR1 SGHTA, CDR2 FQGNSA. CDR3 residues: CASSLLGLLTDTQYF.

The chain links TRBV6-5 to TRBJ2-5; no DNA is available, so the TRBD1 call from TCRdb remains unchecked. CDR3 length equals 17 residues. The V gene's germline CDR1 is MNHEY and CDR2 SVGAGI. This CDR3 is CASSYSMFTGGVETQYF.

The J gene is TRBJ2-1, the V gene TRBV3-1; TCRdb names TRBD2, which stays unverified in the absence of DNA. Germline V lookup: CDR1 LGHDT, CDR2 YNNKEL (reference sequence). This CDR3 region has 16 residues. CDR3 sequence: CASSTTSGRAYNEQFF.

The chain recombines TRBV6-5 with TRBJ2-1; no DNA is available, so the TRBD2 call from TCRdb remains unchecked. This CDR3 is built from 19 residues. The germline CDR1 and CDR2 sequences are MNHEY and SVGAGI. CDR3: CASSDTGTSGEKSYNEQFF.

The V gene is TRBV27, the J gene TRBJ1-2. Germline assignment: CDR1 MNHEY and CDR2 SMNVEV (reference sequence). This CDR3 has 13 amino acids. The CDR3 region is CASSLSPYYGYTF.

The chain employs TRBV7-3 and TRBJ2-1; TCRdb gives TRBD2 as the D gene, but with no DNA this cannot be confirmed. Germline values: CDR1 SGHTA, CDR2 FQGTGA. The CDR3 length is 14 residues. The chain's CDR3 is CASSEIAGELEQFF.

The V and J genes are TRBV7-9 and TRBJ2-1; TCRdb calls TRBD2, which cannot be checked without DNA. Germline loops: CDR1 SEHNR, CDR2 FQNEAQ (reference sequence). The CDR3 length is 16 residues. The CDR3 region is CASSLGDGYSYNEQFF.

The gene calls are TRBV27 and TRBJ1-2. In germline, CDR1 is MNHEY, CDR2 SMNVEV (reference sequence). The CDR3 is 13 amino acids. CDR3 region: CASSSDTNYGYTF.

V usage is TRBV20-1 and J usage is TRBJ2-1; TCRdb picks TRBD1, but there is no DNA to check that call. Germline CDR1 reads DFQATT; CDR2 reads SNEGSKA (reference sequence). The CDR3 has 14 residues. CDR3 region: CSAWDRDPYNEQFF.

The chain couples TRBV7-9 to TRBJ1-2. Germline V gene sequence: CDR1 SEHNR, CDR2 FQNEAQ (reference sequence). The CDR3 is 15 residues long. CDR3 loop: CASSLPTDFNYGYTF.

The chain joins TRBV21-1 to TRBJ2-2; TCRdb reports TRBD1, a call that lacks DNA to check it against. TRBV21-1 is an annotated pseudogene. This CDR3 comprises 17 residues. The CDR3 spells CASSNQRGGAKTGELFF.